These 29 T cell receptor beta chains were all obtained from the same sample, sequenced in a study of response to subunit inactivated influenza vaccine. TCRdb recomputed calls from the RT-PCR reads with MiXCR, one row per CDR3 protein. The profile shows under 850,000 distinct CDR3 sequences, around 20% of them singletons. The sample consisted of PBMCs from blood, taken 5 days after vaccination. The receptor source for this set is a man aged 45-65 years who received an inactivated influenza vaccine.

This clonotype was seen many times. The chain carries TRBV4-3 and TRBJ1-1, with D maybe TRBD1 (6 bases). The CDR3 covers 13 residues. V was trimmed by 4 bases and J by 4 bases, leaving 10 bases between them. The germline V gene has CDR1 LGHNA and CDR2 YSLEER. This CDR3 reads CASSRGRGTEAFF. The CDR3 bases are TGCGCCAGCAGCCGGGGGCGCGGCACTGAAGCTTTCTTT.

V is TRBV4-3 and J is TRBJ2-1; 8 bases map to TRBD1. The CDR3 sequence is 14 residues long. Germline V gene sequence: CDR1 LGHNA, CDR2 YSLEER. Trimming took 2 bases from V and 8 from J; bases not matched to a gene: 5. The CDR3 here is CASSQTTGGHEQFF. Written as DNA, the CDR3 is TGCGCCAGCAGCCAAACTACAGGGGGACATGAGCAGTTCTTC.

The chain carries TRBV6-1 and TRBJ1-2; 8 bases agree with TRBD1. This CDR3 region has 15 residues. V lost 6 bases to trimming and J lost 5 bases; unmatched junction nucleotides: 11. CDR1 is MNHNS, CDR2 SASEGT, per germline. For the CDR3, the DNA is TGTGCCAGCAGCTCAACGGACAGGGTTTTGTATGGCTACACCTTC. This encodes CASSSTDRVLYGYTF.

This clonotype was counted a few times. The chain employs TRBV4-3 and TRBJ1-6, with D maybe TRBD1 (6 bases). Germline values: CDR1 LGHNA, CDR2 YSLEER. The V end was cut by 0 bases, the J end by 2 bases, with 8 bases between. The CDR3 runs 16 residues. The CDR3 is CASSQDTGPYNSPLHF. In nucleotides, the CDR3 is TGCGCCAGCAGCCAAGATACAGGGCCCTATAATTCACCCCTCCACTTT.

This clonotype has just a few counts. This sequence joins TRBV20-1 and TRBJ2-3; 14 bases are shared with TRBD2. J was trimmed by 1 base and V by 7 bases; bases with no gene match: 10. The CDR3 length is 17 residues. Germline CDR1 DFQATT, CDR2 SNEGSKA (reference sequence). The chain's CDR3 is CSESRLAGGPRTDTQYF. As DNA, the CDR3 is TGCAGTGAGTCCCGACTAGCGGGGGGGCCGCGCACAGATACGCAGTATTTT.

This chain uses TRBV12-3 or TRBV12-4 with TRBJ2-7, with 8 bases identical to TRBD2. The CDR3 runs 14 residues. V gave up 6 bases and J gave up 4 bases; unmatched junction bases: 8. In DNA, the CDR3 is TGTGCCAGCAGGGAAGCGGGAGTCGGGTACGAGCAGTACTTC. This gives the protein CASREAGVGYEQYF.

Here the CDR3 DNA reads TGCGCCAGCAGCCAAGATCTTGGAGCGGTCAGCTCCTACAATGAGCAGTTCTTC. Its translation: CASSQDLGAVSSYNEQFF. The rearrangement uses TRBV4-3 and TRBJ2-1; perhaps TRBD2 as D (5 bases). Germline-derived CDR1 and CDR2 are LGHNA and YSLEER. The CDR3 runs to 18 residues. V lost 0 bases and J 0 bases, leaving 15 bases between the germline ends.

Here the CDR3 reads CASRRLAGVDEQYF. CDR3 in DNA: TGTGCCAGCAGAAGACTAGCGGGAGTAGACGAGCAGTACTTC. The chain links TRBV2 to TRBJ2-7; 12 nucleotides align to TRBD2. Germline V lookup: CDR1 SNHLY, CDR2 FYNNEI. The CDR3 extends over 14 amino acids. V lost 6 bases, J lost 5 bases, and 5 bases stayed unmatched.

This sequence joins TRBV29-1 and TRBJ2-7, with 7 bases matching TRBD2. The CDR3 is 15 residues long. Looked up from germline, CDR1 is SQVTM and CDR2 is ANQGSEA. V was pared by 4 bases and J by 2 bases, with 11 bases of the junction left unmatched. The CDR3 DNA reads as TGCAGCGTTGGCCTAACCCAGCGGGGCGCCTACGAGCAGTACTTC. This codes for CSVGLTQRGAYEQYF.

On this clonotype: Sequence at one end of the junction differs from germline and may be a read error. The chain is built from TRBV7-7 and TRBJ2-2; maybe TRBD2 (5 bases). Germline V gives CDR1 SSHAT, CDR2 FNYEAQ (reference sequence). The CDR3 covers 15 residues. The CDR3 DNA follows: TGTGCTAGCAGCTCGAGCGGAACTGTGGGCGGGGAGCTGTTTTTT. Translating it yields CASSSSGTVGGELFF.

Turning to this clonotype: A read error may produce the germline difference seen at one junction end. The rearrangement uses TRBV9 and TRBJ1-1; 9 bases map to TRBD1. The CDR3 loop spans 13 amino acids. In germline, CDR1 is SGDLS, CDR2 YYNGEE. CDR3 in amino acids: CASSLSRDRVPIF. For the CDR3, the DNA is TGTGCCAGCAGCCTTAGCCGGGACAGGGTCCCGATTTTT.

This chain links TRBV5-5 with TRBJ2-7, with D possibly TRBD2 on 5 matching bases. V was pared by 4 bases and J by 3 bases, with 14 bases between. The germline V gene has CDR1 SGHKS and CDR2 YYEKEE (reference sequence). This CDR3 is 14 amino acids long. The chain's CDR3 is CASSPGYGGYEQYF. CDR3 nucleotide sequence: TGTGCCAGCAGCCCAGGATACGGAGGCTACGAGCAGTACTTC.

This clonotype was found once. V and J are TRBV7-9 and TRBJ2-2, with TRBD1 as a possible D gene (6 bases). The V end was cut by 6 bases, the J end by 1 base, with 12 bases between. CDR3 length: 15 amino acids. From germline, CDR1 is SEHNR and CDR2 FQNEAQ (reference sequence). This CDR3 is CASRRPGQNTGELFF. The CDR3 bases are TGTGCCAGCAGACGGCCGGGACAGAACACCGGGGAGCTGTTTTTT.

The chain recombines TRBV6-1 with TRBJ2-1; unclear D gene. Trimming shortened V by 5 bases and J by 0 bases, and 17 bases separated the two germline ends. This CDR3 comprises 17 residues. The germline gives CDR1 MNHNS, CDR2 SASEGT. CDR3 sequence: CASSKYGAFSSYNEQFF. The CDR3, as DNA: TGTGCCAGCAGTAAATACGGAGCATTTAGCTCCTACAATGAGCAGTTCTTC.

The V call is TRBV24-1, the J call TRBJ2-3, with 10 bases identical to TRBD1. V lost 4 bases to trimming and J lost 1 base; unmatched junction nucleotides: 4. In germline, CDR1 is KGHDR, CDR2 SFDVKD. The CDR3 is 16 amino acids. The chain's CDR3 is CATSDPGTGGTDTQYF. The CDR3 DNA is TGTGCCACCAGTGACCCTGGGACAGGGGGCACAGATACGCAGTATTTT.

The chain combines TRBV20-1 with TRBJ2-5; 10 nucleotides agree with TRBD1. With 5 bases clipped from V and 6 bases from J, the junction kept 12 bases outside the gene matches. This CDR3 is built from 15 residues. The germline V gene has CDR1 DFQATT and CDR2 SNEGSKA (reference sequence). CDR3 DNA: TGCAGTGCTCTCGTGGGGGACAGGGGATGGCAGACCCAGTACTTC. Amino acid sequence: CSALVGDRGWQTQYF.

This clonotype was observed a few times. The rearrangement links TRBV7-3 to TRBJ2-3, with D possibly matching TRBD1 (5 bases). The V gene lost 4 bases and the J gene lost 6 bases, with 14 bases spanning the gap. Per the germline V gene, CDR1 is SGHTA and CDR2 is FQGTGA. The CDR3 runs to 14 residues. This chain's CDR3 is CASSSFTRGDTQYF. The CDR3 DNA is TGTGCCAGCAGCTCATTCACAAGGGGTGATACGCAGTATTTT.

The rearrangement joins TRBV20-1 to TRBJ2-1; D may be TRBD1 (6 bases). V lost 0 bases and J 5 bases, leaving 14 bases between the germline ends. The CDR3 is made up of 15 amino acids. Germline-derived CDR1 and CDR2 are DFQATT and SNEGSKA (reference sequence). The CDR3, as DNA: TGCAGTGCTAGAGATTCGGGACAAATTAACAATGAGCAGTTCTTC. Its protein is CSARDSGQINNEQFF.

The chain is built from TRBV12-3 or TRBV12-4 and TRBJ1-2; 7 bases line up with TRBD1. There are 15 residues in the CDR3. V was clipped by 2 bases and J by 3 bases; unmatched bases: 6. The CDR3 DNA reads TGTGCCAGCAGTTTATCGGTAGGGGGCCACTATGGCTACACCTTC. This sequence encodes CASSLSVGGHYGYTF.

The CDR3 region is CSARETGGAKQFF. The CDR3 nucleotides read TGCAGTGCTAGAGAGACAGGGGGGGCTAAGCAGTTCTTC. This chain connects TRBV20-1 to TRBJ2-1; 9 bases match TRBD1. This CDR3 has 13 amino acids. Germline CDR1 and CDR2: DFQATT and SNEGSKA (reference sequence). The V segment lost 0 bases and the J segment 11 bases; nucleotides outside the gene matches: 5.

The J gene is TRBJ2-1, the V gene TRBV10-3, with unresolved D. The CDR3 is made up of 14 amino acids. V lost 1 base, J lost 6 bases, and 10 bases lay in between. Germline V gene lookup returns CDR1 ENHRY and CDR2 SYGVKD. The CDR3 nucleotides read TGTGCCATCAGTGAGTTTCAGGAGCCCAATGAGCAGTTCTTC. Residues: CAISEFQEPNEQFF.

This clonotype was found many times. The chain carries TRBV7-8 and TRBJ2-1; D is unclear. V shed 5 bases and J shed 1 base, with 12 bases lying between them. The CDR3 is 15 amino acids. Germline V lookup: CDR1 SGHVS, CDR2 FQNEAQ. The CDR3 DNA reads as TGTGCCAGCAGCCCAGTAACTTCATCCTACAATGAGCAGTTCTTC. As protein: CASSPVTSSYNEQFF.

V and J are TRBV6-2 or TRBV6-3 and TRBJ2-5; D is perhaps TRBD1 (6 bases). The CDR3 covers 13 residues. Germline V gene data show CDR1 as MNHEY and CDR2 as SVGEGT. V shed 6 bases and J shed 9 bases, with 17 bases lying between them. As DNA, the CDR3 is TGTGCCAGCAGCCAACAGGGTCCAGGGGCCCAGTACTTC. Translating gives CASSQQGPGAQYF.

This clonotype was seen a few times. This chain joins TRBV29-1 and TRBJ1-2; D uncertain. Trimming cost V 6 bases and J 4 bases, with 9 bases left between them. CDR3 length: 11 residues. Germline CDR1 is SQVTM and CDR2 is ANQGSEA. The CDR3 DNA follows: TGCAGCGTCCCGGTAGGCTATGGCTACACCTTC. This sequence encodes CSVPVGYGYTF.

V usage is TRBV18 and J usage is TRBJ1-4; D is ambiguous. V was trimmed by 6 bases and J by 8 bases, leaving 13 bases between them. Germline loops: CDR1 KGHSH, CDR2 LQKENI. The CDR3 contains 13 residues. CDR3 coding DNA: TGTGCCAGCTCGGCGCTAAGAGAAGAAAAACTGTTTTTT. This translates into CASSALREEKLFF. Together with reference TRBV18 and TRBJ1-4, the CDR3 gives the full variable domain: NAGVMQNPRHLVRRRGQEARLRCSPMKGHSHVYWYRQLPEEGLKFMVYLQKENIIDESGMPKERFSAEFPKEGPSILRIQQVVRGDSAAYFCASSALREEKLFFGSGTQLSVL.

The rearrangement links TRBV20-1 to TRBJ2-1; D possibly corresponds to TRBD2 (6 bases). Germline assignment: CDR1 DFQATT and CDR2 SNEGSKA (reference sequence). The CDR3 spans 13 residues. V lost 3 bases to trimming and J lost 5 bases, with 11 bases between them. The CDR3 coding sequence is TGCAGTGCTAGTCTGGGACTCAACAATGAGCAGTTCTTC. This encodes CSASLGLNNEQFF.

The rearrangement links TRBV25-1 to TRBJ2-2; TRBD1 aligns across 7 bases. Trimming took 4 bases from V and 4 from J; bases not matched to a gene: 6. Per the germline V gene, CDR1 is MGHDK and CDR2 is SYGVNS. This CDR3 has 15 residues. The CDR3 bases are TGTGCCAGCAGTGGACAGGGCCGGCTCACCGGGGAGCTGTTTTTT. Its protein product is CASSGQGRLTGELFF. The full variable domain, completed using reference TRBV25-1 and TRBJ2-2, is EADIYQTPRYLVIGTGKKITLECSQTMGHDKMYWYQQDPGMELHLIHYSYGVNSTEKGDLSSESTVSRIRTEHFPLTLESARPSHTSQYLCASSGQGRLTGELFFGEGSRLTVL.

This clonotype has a handful of counts. The chain joins TRBV20-1 to TRBJ2-5; 8 bases are a match to TRBD1. CDR3 size: 13 residues. J was trimmed by 6 bases and V by 1 base; bases with no gene match: 4. CDR1 is DFQATT, CDR2 SNEGSKA, per germline (reference sequence). The CDR3 protein is CSARAGTGQTQYF. The CDR3 coding sequence is TGCAGTGCTAGAGCGGGGACAGGCCAGACCCAGTACTTC.

The V call is TRBV7-3, the J call TRBJ2-7, with 14 bases lining up with TRBD2. Per germline, CDR1 SGHTA and CDR2 FQGTGA. The CDR3 is 19 amino acids. Trimming cost V 4 bases and J 0 bases; bases outside gene matches: 11. DNA for the CDR3: TGTGCCAGCAGCTCCCCGGGACTAGCGGGAGACCAACCCTCCTACGAGCAGTACTTC. It translates to CASSSPGLAGDQPSYEQYF.